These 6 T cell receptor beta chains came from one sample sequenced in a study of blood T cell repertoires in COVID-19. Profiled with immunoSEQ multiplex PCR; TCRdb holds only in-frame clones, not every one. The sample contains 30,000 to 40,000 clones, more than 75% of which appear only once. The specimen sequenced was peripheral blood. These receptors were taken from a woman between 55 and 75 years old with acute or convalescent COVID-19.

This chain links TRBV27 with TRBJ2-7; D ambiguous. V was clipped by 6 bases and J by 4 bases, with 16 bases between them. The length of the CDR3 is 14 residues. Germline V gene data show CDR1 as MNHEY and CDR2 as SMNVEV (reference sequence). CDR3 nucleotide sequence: TGTGCCAGCAGCCTGAAGGCAGGTTCGTACGAGCAGTACTTC. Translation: CASSLKAGSYEQYF.

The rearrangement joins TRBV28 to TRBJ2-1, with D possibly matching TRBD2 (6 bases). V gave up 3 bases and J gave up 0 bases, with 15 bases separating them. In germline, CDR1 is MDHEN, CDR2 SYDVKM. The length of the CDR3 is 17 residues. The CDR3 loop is CASSFGGLGGSYNEQFF. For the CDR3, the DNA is TGTGCCAGCAGTTTTGGGGGGTTGGGGGGCTCCTACAATGAGCAGTTCTTC.

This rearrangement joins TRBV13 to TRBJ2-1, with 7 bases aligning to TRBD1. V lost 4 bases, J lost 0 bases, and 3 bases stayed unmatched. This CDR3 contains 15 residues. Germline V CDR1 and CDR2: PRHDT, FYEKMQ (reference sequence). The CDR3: CASSSQGFSYNEQFF. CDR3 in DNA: TGTGCCAGCAGCTCACAGGGGTTCTCCTACAATGAGCAGTTCTTC.

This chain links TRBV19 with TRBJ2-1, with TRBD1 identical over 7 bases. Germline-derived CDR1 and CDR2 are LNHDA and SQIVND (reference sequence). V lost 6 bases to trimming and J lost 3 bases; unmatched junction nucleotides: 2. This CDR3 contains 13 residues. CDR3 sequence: CASSWDSYNEQFF. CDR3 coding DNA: TGTGCCAGTAGCTGGGACAGCTACAATGAGCAGTTCTTC.

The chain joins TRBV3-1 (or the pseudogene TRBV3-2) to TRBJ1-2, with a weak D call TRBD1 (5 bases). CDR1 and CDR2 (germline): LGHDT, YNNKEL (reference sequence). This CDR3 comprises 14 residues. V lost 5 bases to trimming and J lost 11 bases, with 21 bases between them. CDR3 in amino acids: CASSLISGTSGYTF. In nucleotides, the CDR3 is TGTGCCAGCAGCTTAATATCAGGGACTTCGGGATACACCTTC.

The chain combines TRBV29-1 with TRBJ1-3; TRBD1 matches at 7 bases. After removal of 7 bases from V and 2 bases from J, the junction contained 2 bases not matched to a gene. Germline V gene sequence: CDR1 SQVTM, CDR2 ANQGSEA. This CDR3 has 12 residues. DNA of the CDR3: TGCAGCGGTCAGGGGGCTGGAAACACCATATATTTT. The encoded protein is CSGQGAGNTIYF.